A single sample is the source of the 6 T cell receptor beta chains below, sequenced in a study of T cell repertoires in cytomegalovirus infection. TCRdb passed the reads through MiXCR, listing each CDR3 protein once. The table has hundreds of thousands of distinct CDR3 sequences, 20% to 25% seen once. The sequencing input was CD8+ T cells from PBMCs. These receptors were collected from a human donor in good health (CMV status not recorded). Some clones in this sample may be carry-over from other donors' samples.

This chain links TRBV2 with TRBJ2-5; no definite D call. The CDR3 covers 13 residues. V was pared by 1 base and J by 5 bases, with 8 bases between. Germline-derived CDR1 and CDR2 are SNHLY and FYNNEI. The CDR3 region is CASSEGQRETQYF. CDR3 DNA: TGTGCCAGCAGTGAAGGGCAGAGGGAGACCCAGTACTTC.

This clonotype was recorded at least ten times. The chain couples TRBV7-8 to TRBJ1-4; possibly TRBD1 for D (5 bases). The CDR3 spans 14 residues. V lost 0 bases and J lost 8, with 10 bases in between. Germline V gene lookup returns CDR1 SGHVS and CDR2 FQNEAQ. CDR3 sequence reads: CASSLAGAREKLFF. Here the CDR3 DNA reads TGTGCCAGCAGCTTAGCAGGGGCGCGAGAAAAACTGTTTTTT.

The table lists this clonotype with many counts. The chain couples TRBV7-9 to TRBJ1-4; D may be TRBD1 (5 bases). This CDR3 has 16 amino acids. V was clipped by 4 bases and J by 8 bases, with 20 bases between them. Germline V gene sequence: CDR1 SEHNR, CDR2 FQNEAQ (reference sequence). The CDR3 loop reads CASSSASQGYREKLFF. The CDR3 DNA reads TGTGCCAGCAGCTCCGCCTCTCAGGGTTATAGGGAAAAACTGTTTTTT.

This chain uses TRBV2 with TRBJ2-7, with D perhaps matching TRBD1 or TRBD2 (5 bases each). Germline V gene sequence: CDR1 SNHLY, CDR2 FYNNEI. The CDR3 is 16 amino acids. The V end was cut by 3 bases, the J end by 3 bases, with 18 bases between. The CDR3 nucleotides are TGTGCCAGCAGTGAGAGGGGTTGTGCAGGGATCTACGAGCAGTACGTC. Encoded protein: CASSERGCAGIYEQYV.

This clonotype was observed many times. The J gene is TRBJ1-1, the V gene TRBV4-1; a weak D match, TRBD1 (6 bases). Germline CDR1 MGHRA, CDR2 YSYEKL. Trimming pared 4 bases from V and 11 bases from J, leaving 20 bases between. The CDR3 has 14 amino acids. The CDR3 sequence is CASSPAGAIIQAFF. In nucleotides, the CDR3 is TGCGCCAGCAGCCCAGCAGGGGCCATCATCCAGGCTTTCTTT.

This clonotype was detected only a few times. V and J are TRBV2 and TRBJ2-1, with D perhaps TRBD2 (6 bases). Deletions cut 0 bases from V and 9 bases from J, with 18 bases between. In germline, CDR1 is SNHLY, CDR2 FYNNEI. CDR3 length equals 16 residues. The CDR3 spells CASSEATLLTRSEQFF. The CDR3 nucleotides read TGTGCCAGCAGTGAAGCTACCTTGCTGACTAGATCTGAGCAGTTCTTC. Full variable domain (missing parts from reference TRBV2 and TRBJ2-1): EPEVTQTPSHQVTQMGQEVILRCVPISNHLYFYWYRQILGQKVEFLVSFYNNEISEKSEIFDDQFSVERPDGSNFTLKIRSTKLEDSAMYFCASSEATLLTRSEQFFGPGTRLTVL.